The 16 T cell receptor beta chains in this list originate from one sample, sequenced in a study of beta chain features in type 1 diabetes. Reverse transcription of all isolated RNA meant that expressed TCRB transcripts were sequenced. Some clones are missing from TCRdb's copy, which holds only in-frame ones; the method was immunoSEQ multiplex PCR. The sample lists a few hundred thousand clones, roughly a tenth seen once, with about 0.6% in the top ten. These TCRs are of unknown antigen specificity. Whole-study results and caveats: Researchers report that Type 1 diabetes patients had moderately but significantly shorter TCRB CDR3s across all four CD4+ subsets.

The sample taken for sequencing was central memory CD4+ T cells from blood. The receptors here all came from a man between 25 and 39 years old with type 1 diabetes.

J is TRBJ2-7 and V is TRBV4-2; maybe TRBD1 (8 bases). Between the trimmed V and J ends, which lost 4 bases and 2 bases, there was a span of 24 bases. Germline loops: CDR1 LGHNA, CDR2 YNFKEQ. The CDR3 has 18 amino acids. CDR3 bases: TGTGCCAGCAGCCGGGGGGGACAGGTCAATTTTGGGGCCTACGAGCAGTACTTC. Its protein product is CASSRGGQVNFGAYEQYF.

The chain joins TRBV7-8 to TRBJ2-7; D gene unclear. V shed 5 bases and J shed 3 bases, with 8 bases lying between them. This CDR3 contains 12 residues. The V gene's germline CDR1 is SGHVS and CDR2 FQNEAQ. The CDR3 here is CASSAGRYEQYF. DNA for the CDR3: TGTGCCAGCAGCGCCGGCCGCTACGAGCAGTACTTC.

As concerns this clone: A read error may be the cause here, since a much bigger clone is one base away. The sample contains more than one DNA sequence encoding this CDR3. The J gene is TRBJ2-7, the V gene TRBV18; 8 bases align to TRBD1. Germline CDR1 KGHSH, CDR2 LQKENI. J lost 3 bases, V lost 3 bases, and 4 bases had no gene match. This CDR3 is built from 14 residues. The CDR3 DNA reads as TGTGCCAGCTCACCTAGGACAGGGAACTACGAGCAGTACTTC. Residues: CASSPRTGNYEQYF. The entire variable domain, with the rest obtained from reference TRBV18 and TRBJ2-7, is as follows: NAGVMQNPRHLVRRRGQEARLRCSPMKGHSHVYWYRQLPEEGLKFMVYLQKENIIDESGMPKERFSAEFPKEGPSILRIQQVVRGDSAAYFCASSPRTGNYEQYFGPGTRLTVT.

Many counts were recorded for this clone. The chain links TRBV10-3 to TRBJ2-1; the D gene is possibly TRBD2 (6 bases). CDR1 and CDR2 from the germline V gene are ENHRY and SYGVKD. The CDR3 sequence is 15 residues long. V lost 2 bases, J lost 6 bases, and 14 bases lay in between. The CDR3 bases are TGTGCCATCAGTGAGCCTTCGACTAGGATCAATGAGCAGTTCTTC. It translates to CAISEPSTRINEQFF.

The chain uses TRBV27 and TRBJ2-1; 8 nucleotides align to TRBD2. Losses at the gene ends were 5 bases for V and 14 bases for J; bases not matched to a gene: 8. The CDR3 has 12 amino acids. Per the germline V gene, CDR1 is MNHEY and CDR2 is SMNVEV (reference sequence). The CDR3 is CASSPPGGEKFF. CDR3 bases: TGTGCCAGCAGTCCCCCGGGGGGGGAGAAGTTCTTC.

The CDR3 loop reads CASRLGQGGGVQPQHF. The DNA of the CDR3 is TGTGCCAGCAGGTTGGGACAGGGAGGAGGTGTGCAGCCCCAGCATTTT. The gene calls are TRBV28 and TRBJ1-5; 9 bases map to TRBD1. The CDR3 is 16 amino acids. Germline loops: CDR1 MDHEN, CDR2 SYDVKM. Trimming took 6 bases from V and 7 from J; bases not matched to a gene: 13.

The chain carries TRBV19 and TRBJ2-5; no reliable D call. This CDR3 is 11 amino acids long. Trimming pared 4 bases from V and 5 bases from J, leaving 5 bases between. From germline, CDR1 is LNHDA and CDR2 SQIVND (reference sequence). CDR3 sequence reads: CASSKMETQYF. The CDR3 bases are TGTGCCAGTAGTAAAATGGAGACCCAGTACTTC.

This clone was seen a handful of times. This sequence joins TRBV11-3 and TRBJ2-1, with 7 bases aligning to TRBD1. V dropped 5 bases and J dropped 0; count of bases not matched to a gene: 4. In germline, CDR1 is SGHNT, CDR2 YENEEA. The CDR3 covers 15 residues. The chain's CDR3 is CASSPGQDSYNEQFF. CDR3 nucleotide sequence: TGTGCCAGCAGCCCCGGACAGGACTCCTACAATGAGCAGTTCTTC.

This sequence joins TRBV18 and TRBJ2-1; possibly TRBD2 for D (6 bases). The CDR3 is 17 residues long. The germline CDR1 and CDR2 sequences are KGHSH and LQKENI. Trimming left V 3 bases short and J 0 bases short, with 15 bases between. The chain's CDR3 is CASSPPTGDSSYNEQFF. CDR3 in DNA: TGTGCCAGCTCACCCCCCACGGGAGATAGCTCCTACAATGAGCAGTTCTTC. The full variable domain, in which reference TRBV18 and TRBJ2-1 provide the parts outside the CDR3, is NAGVMQNPRHLVRRRGQEARLRCSPMKGHSHVYWYRQLPEEGLKFMVYLQKENIIDESGMPKERFSAEFPKEGPSILRIQQVVRGDSAAYFCASSPPTGDSSYNEQFFGPGTRLTVL.

This clone was counted a few times. The V gene is TRBV19, the J gene TRBJ2-3; 9 positions agree with TRBD1. CDR1 is LNHDA and CDR2 is SQIVND in the germline V gene (reference sequence). The CDR3 is 16 amino acids. V lost 5 bases, J lost 5 bases, and 11 bases stayed unmatched. CDR3 in DNA: TGTGCCAGTAGTGCCTCCGGGACAGGGAAGAGAGATACGCAGTATTTT. Its translation is CASSASGTGKRDTQYF.

The rearrangement joins TRBV2 to TRBJ1-2, with D unclear. The CDR3 is 15 residues long. Trimming left V 2 bases short and J 6 bases short, with 16 bases between. Germline V gives CDR1 SNHLY, CDR2 FYNNEI. The CDR3 coding sequence is TGTGCCAGCAGTGAACACCAGGCCTCAGTCAATGGCTACACCTTC. Translating it yields CASSEHQASVNGYTF.

The genes are TRBV7-3 and TRBJ1-1; D is perhaps TRBD1 (6 bases). Germline loops: CDR1 SGHTA, CDR2 FQGTGA. The CDR3 is made up of 15 amino acids. The germline V and J ends were trimmed by 5 bases and 3 bases, with 16 bases remaining between them. The CDR3 here is CASSPLGGVDTEAFF. CDR3 sequence (DNA): TGTGCCAGCAGCCCGTTAGGGGGGGTTGACACTGAAGCTTTCTTT.

Only a few counts were recorded for this clone. V gene TRBV19 combines with J gene TRBJ2-5; D gene uncertain. The CDR3 is 14 amino acids. Trimming stripped 5 bases from V and 4 bases from J, with 14 bases between. The V gene's germline CDR1 is LNHDA and CDR2 SQIVND (reference sequence). CDR3 residues: CASSPHRTVETQYF. The CDR3 DNA reads TGTGCCAGTAGTCCCCACCGTACGGTAGAGACCCAGTACTTC.

In its sample, this clone was seen a few times. The rearrangement joins TRBV10-3 to TRBJ2-5, with TRBD2 matching 10 bases. The end of the DNA aligns better with TRBJ2-7, so the J call may be wrong. Germline CDR1 is ENHRY and CDR2 is SYGVKD. The CDR3 totals 14 residues. Here the CDR3 reads CAISDPSGSNEQYF. In DNA, the CDR3 is TGTGCCATCAGTGACCCTAGCGGGAGCAACGAGCAGTACTTC.

The genes are TRBV5-1 and TRBJ1-2; 7 bases agree with TRBD1. Losses at the gene ends were 4 bases for V and 4 bases for J; bases not matched to a gene: 10. Germline V CDR1 and CDR2: SGHRS, YFSETQ. CDR3 length equals 15 residues. The CDR3 loop is CASSPGTADLYGYTF. The CDR3 nucleotides read TGCGCCAGCAGCCCAGGGACAGCTGATCTCTATGGCTACACCTTC. The full variable domain, completed using reference TRBV5-1 and TRBJ1-2, is KAGVTQTPRYLIKTRGQQVTLSCSPISGHRSVSWYQQTPGQGLQFLFEYFSETQRNKGNFPGRFSGRQFSNSRSEMNVSTLELGDSALYLCASSPGTADLYGYTFGSGTRLTVV.

This clone was counted ten times or more. V is TRBV7-2 and J is TRBJ1-5; D gene uncertain. Trimming shortened V by 1 base and J by 4 bases, and 11 bases separated the two germline ends. CDR1 SGHTA and CDR2 FQGNSA come from the germline V gene. CDR3 length equals 15 residues. The CDR3 sequence: CASSLGQIGNQPQHF. CDR3 nucleotides: TGTGCCAGCAGCTTAGGGCAGATTGGAAATCAGCCCCAGCATTTT.